This T cell receptor (beta chain) was obtained from a study of T-cell memory formation after mild COVID-19. TCRdb fed the 5' RACE reads into MiXCR, producing one record per CDR3 protein. This sample has about 140,000 distinct CDR3 sequences, with more than 13% found just once. The CDR3 is 16 amino acids. V gave up 4 bases and J gave up 5 bases; unmatched junction bases: 8. The sequenced sample consisted of PBMCs or a T cell subset sorted from them (not recorded which). The clonotype originates from an adult woman who had mild COVID-19 (a few samples of this study predate the infection). Cell type and time point are not known. The chain uses TRBV12-3 or TRBV12-4 and TRBJ2-2; 9 nucleotides align to TRBD1. In DNA, the CDR3 is TGTGCCAGCAGTTCCTCCTACAGGGGGCGTACCGGGGAGCTGTTTTTT. This encodes CASSSSYRGRTGELFF.